The 2 T cell receptor beta chains below all came from one sample that was sequenced in a study of blood T cell repertoires in COVID-19. Generated by immunoSEQ multiplex PCR, the TCRdb table keeps only in-frame clones and is missing some. The sample contains 15,000 to 20,000 clones, approximately 90% of which appear only once. The sequenced material came from peripheral blood. The receptors shown here come from a human donor in a cohort sampled during active COVID-19.

The V gene is TRBV30, the J gene TRBJ1-6; TRBD1 agrees at 11 bases. Germline-derived CDR1 and CDR2 are GTSNPN and SVGIG (reference sequence). This CDR3 comprises 17 residues. Trimming removed 3 bases from V and 4 bases from J; junction bases left unmatched: 8. CDR3 nucleotide sequence: TGTGCCTGGAGGTCGGGACAGGGGGGGACGTATAATTCACCCCTCCACTTT. As protein: CAWRSGQGGTYNSPLHF. Supplemented by reference TRBV30 and TRBJ1-6, the full variable domain reads SQTIHQWPATLVQPVGSPLSLECTVEGTSNPNLYWYRQAAGRGLQLLFYSVGIGQISSEVPQNLSASRPQDRQFILSSKKLLLSDSGFYLCAWRSGQGGTYNSPLHFGNGTRLTVT.

The chain uses TRBV25-1 and TRBJ1-1; weak D call: TRBD1 (5 bases). Trimming shortened V by 5 bases and J by 5 bases, and 18 bases separated the two germline ends. CDR1 is MGHDK, CDR2 SYGVNS, per germline. This CDR3 is built from 15 residues. CDR3 sequence reads: CASSPAWGGRTEAFF. CDR3 sequence (DNA): TGTGCCAGCAGTCCGGCGTGGGGCGGTAGGACTGAAGCTTTCTTT.